The present T cell receptor (beta chain) was sequenced within a study of blood T cells in healthy people across ages. Next came a second PCR, run for about 6 to 12 cycles, which used a sample-barcoded 5' primer along with a J-beta primer mix. Using its own MiXCR run on the 5' RACE reads, TCRdb lists one record per CDR3 protein. The table includes 1.5 million to 2 million distinct CDR3 sequences, 28% detected once. All donors came from Russia, were Caucasian and healthy, and spanned ages roughly 6 to 100. Each sample used at least 6.5 million PBMCs. Per sample, no less than 5 micrograms of total RNA were extracted. In the case of this clonotype: This may stem from a read error, because a much larger clone lies one nucleotide away.

This CDR3 contains 13 residues. CDR1 SGHRS and CDR2 YFSETQ come from the germline V gene. V and J are TRBV5-1 and TRBJ2-7, with 8 positions matching TRBD2. The specimen sequenced was blood. The receptor was isolated from a woman in her twenties or thirties in good health. CDR3 sequence (DNA): TGCGCCAGCAGCCAACCGGGGGGGTACGGGCAGTACTTC. Protein: CASSQPGGYGQYF.